The source of this T cell receptor beta chain is a study of blood T cell repertoires in COVID-19. On the study more broadly: Sites in the United States, Italy and Spain provided acute and convalescent COVID-19 samples. PBMCs, B-cell-depleted T cells, or T cells were the source of the cDNA or gDNA that made up the material.

Looked up from germline, CDR1 is MNHNS and CDR2 is SASEGT. The V and J ends lost 4 bases and 0 bases, in that order; junction bases with no gene match: 2. This CDR3 has 15 residues. In the authors' methods: Counts of nucleated cells, estimated from reference gene primer amplification, were obtained. Libraries were prepared by immunoSEQ multiplex PCR; TCRdb keeps only in-frame clonotypes and omits some of them. V and J calls and clone size are those listed in that table; D and trimming were worked out from the DNA. Of about 97,000 clones listed, 85% to 95% are singletons. This TCR derives from a man over 45 with active COVID-19. The sequencing input was peripheral blood. This chain joins TRBV6-1 and TRBJ1-4, with TRBD1 matching over 7 bases. The CDR3 sequence is CASSGRGATNEKLFF. CDR3 nucleotides: TGTGCCAGCAGTGGCAGGGGGGCAACTAATGAAAAACTGTTTTTT.